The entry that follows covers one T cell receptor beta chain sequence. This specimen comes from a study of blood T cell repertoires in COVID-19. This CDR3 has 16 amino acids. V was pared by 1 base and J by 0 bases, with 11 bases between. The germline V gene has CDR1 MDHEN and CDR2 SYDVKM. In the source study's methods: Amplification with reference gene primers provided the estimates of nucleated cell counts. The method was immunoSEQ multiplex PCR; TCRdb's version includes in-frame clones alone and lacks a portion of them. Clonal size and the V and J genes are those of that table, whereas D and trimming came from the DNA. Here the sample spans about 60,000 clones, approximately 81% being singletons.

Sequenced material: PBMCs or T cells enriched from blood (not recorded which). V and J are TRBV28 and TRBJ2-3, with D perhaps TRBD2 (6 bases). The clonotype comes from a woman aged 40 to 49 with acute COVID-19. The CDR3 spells CASSLSAGYSTDTQYF. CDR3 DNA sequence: TGTGCCAGCAGTTTATCGGCGGGATATAGCACAGATACGCAGTATTTT.